This TCR beta chain was sequenced during a study of memory CD4+ T cells and cytomegalovirus serostatus. About the research overall: Donors were healthy Belgian adults, 9 or 10 CMV seropositive and some 24 seronegative.

In the authors' workflow: Out-of-frame sequences were removed, leaving around 2,000,000 distinct TCRbeta sequences. Sequencing used immunoSEQ multiplex PCR; TCRdb keeps in-frame clones, though not all of them. V and J calls and clone size are copied from that table; D and trimming were computed from the DNA. The table has over 45,000 clones, around 80% seen once. Overall study results and limits: Median bootstrapped AUC for CMV status was just under 0.97 originally, roughly 0.92 US-trained.

The sort gate was single viable CD3+CD4+CD8-CD45RO+ cells for memory CD4+ T cells. After thawing, CD4+ T cells were positively selected. As regards this clone: Its antigen remains unidentified.

The germline gives CDR1 SNHLY, CDR2 FYNNEI. Deletions cut 7 bases from V and 4 bases from J, with 14 bases between. The CDR3 has 14 residues. This TCR was sampled from an adult in good health and CMV-seronegative. J is TRBJ1-5 and V is TRBV2; D possibly corresponds to TRBD1 (6 bases). The specimen was memory CD4+ T cells from blood. This CDR3 reads CASTPRGLNQPQHF. CDR3 bases: TGTGCCAGCACCCCCCGGGGGCTAAATCAGCCCCAGCATTTT. Supplemented by reference TRBV2 and TRBJ1-5, the full variable domain reads EPEVTQTPSHQVTQMGQEVILRCVPISNHLYFYWYRQILGQKVEFLVSFYNNEISEKSEIFDDQFSVERPDGSNFTLKIRSTKLEDSAMYFCASTPRGLNQPQHFGDGTRLSIL.